This TCR beta chain comes out of a study of blood T cell repertoires in COVID-19. Background on the study: COVID-19 samples from acute and convalescent phases originated in the United States, Italy and Spain. T cells, B-cell-depleted T cells, or PBMCs provided the cDNA or gDNA that served as material.

Per the study methods: The assay estimated nucleated cells by amplifying reference gene primers. Some clones are missing from TCRdb's copy, which holds only in-frame ones; the method was immunoSEQ multiplex PCR. V and J calls and clone size come straight from that table; D and trimming were deduced from the DNA. The sample gives 180,000 or so clones, roughly 81% of which show up once; 4.5% to 5% is in the top ten. Sequencing was done on a sample of peripheral blood. This sequence was found in a woman over 75 with acute or convalescent COVID-19.

DNA for the CDR3: TGCAGCGTTGAAGGGGACAGGGTGGCTGAAGCTTTCTTT. Translation gives CSVEGDRVAEAFF. The chain employs TRBV29-1 and TRBJ1-1; 9 bases are shared with TRBD1. Germline V gives CDR1 SQVTM, CDR2 ANQGSEA. The CDR3 extends over 13 amino acids. The V segment lost 1 base and the J segment 6 bases; nucleotides outside the gene matches: 3.